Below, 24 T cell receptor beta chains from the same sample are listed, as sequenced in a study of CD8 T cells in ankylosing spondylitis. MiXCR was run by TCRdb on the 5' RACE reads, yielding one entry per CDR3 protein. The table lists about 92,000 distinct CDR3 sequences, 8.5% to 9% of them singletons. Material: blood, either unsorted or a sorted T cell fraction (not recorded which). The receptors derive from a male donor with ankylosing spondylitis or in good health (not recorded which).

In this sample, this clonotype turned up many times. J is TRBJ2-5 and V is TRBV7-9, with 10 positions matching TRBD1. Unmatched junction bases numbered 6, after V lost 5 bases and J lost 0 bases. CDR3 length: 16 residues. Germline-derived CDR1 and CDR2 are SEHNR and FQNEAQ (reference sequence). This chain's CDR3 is CASSTDRGPHQETQYF. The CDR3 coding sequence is TGTGCCAGCAGCACCGACAGGGGGCCACACCAAGAGACCCAGTACTTC.

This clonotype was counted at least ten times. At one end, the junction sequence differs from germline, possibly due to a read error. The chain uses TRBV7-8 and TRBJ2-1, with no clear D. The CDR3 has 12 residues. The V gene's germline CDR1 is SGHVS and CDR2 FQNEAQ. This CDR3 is CASRLVAGEQFF. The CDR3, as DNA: TGTGCCAGCAGATTAGTCGCCGGCGAGCAGTTCTTC.

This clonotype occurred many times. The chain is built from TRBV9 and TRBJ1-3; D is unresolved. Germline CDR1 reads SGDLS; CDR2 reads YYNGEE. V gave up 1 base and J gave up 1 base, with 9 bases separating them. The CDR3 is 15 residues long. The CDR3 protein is CASSVSGGSGNTIYF. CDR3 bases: TGTGCCAGCAGCGTATCTGGTGGTTCTGGAAACACCATATATTTT.

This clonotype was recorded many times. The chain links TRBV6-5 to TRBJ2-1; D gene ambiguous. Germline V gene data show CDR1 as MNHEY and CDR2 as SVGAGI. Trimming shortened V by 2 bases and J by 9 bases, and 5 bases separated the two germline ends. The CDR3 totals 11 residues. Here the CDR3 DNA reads TGTGCCAGCAGTTACGGCGGTGAGCAGTTCTTC. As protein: CASSYGGEQFF.

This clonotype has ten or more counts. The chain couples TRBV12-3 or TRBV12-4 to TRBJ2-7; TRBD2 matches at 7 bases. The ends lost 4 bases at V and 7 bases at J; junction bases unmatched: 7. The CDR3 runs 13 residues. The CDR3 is CASSSSREGEQYF. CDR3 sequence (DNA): TGTGCCAGCAGTTCATCTAGGGAGGGTGAGCAGTACTTC.

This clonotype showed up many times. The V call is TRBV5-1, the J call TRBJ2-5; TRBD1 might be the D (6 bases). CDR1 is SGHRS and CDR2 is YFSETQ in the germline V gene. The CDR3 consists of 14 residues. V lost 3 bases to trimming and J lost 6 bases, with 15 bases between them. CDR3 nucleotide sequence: TGCGCCAGCAGCTCGGTTCTAGGGGGACAGACCCAGTACTTC. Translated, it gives CASSSVLGGQTQYF.

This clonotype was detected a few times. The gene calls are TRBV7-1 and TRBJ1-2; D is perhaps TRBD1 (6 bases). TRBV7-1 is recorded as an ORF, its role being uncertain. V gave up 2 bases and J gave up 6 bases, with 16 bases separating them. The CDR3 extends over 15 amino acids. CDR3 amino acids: CASSSQIGRTDGYTF. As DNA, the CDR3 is TGTGCCAGCAGCTCACAGATCGGACGGACAGATGGCTACACCTTC.

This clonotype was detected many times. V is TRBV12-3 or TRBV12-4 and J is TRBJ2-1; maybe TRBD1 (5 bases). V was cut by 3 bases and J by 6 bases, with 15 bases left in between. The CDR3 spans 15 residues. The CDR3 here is CASSLVGVVGNEQFF. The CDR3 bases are TGTGCCAGCAGTTTGGTAGGGGTGGTTGGCAATGAGCAGTTCTTC.

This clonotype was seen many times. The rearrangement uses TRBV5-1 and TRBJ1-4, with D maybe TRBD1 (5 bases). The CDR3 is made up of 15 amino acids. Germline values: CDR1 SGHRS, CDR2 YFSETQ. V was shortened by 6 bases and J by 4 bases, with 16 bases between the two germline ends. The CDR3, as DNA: TGCGCCAGCACTACCGTCGGGGGATATAATGAAAAACTGTTTTTT. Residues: CASTTVGGYNEKLFF.

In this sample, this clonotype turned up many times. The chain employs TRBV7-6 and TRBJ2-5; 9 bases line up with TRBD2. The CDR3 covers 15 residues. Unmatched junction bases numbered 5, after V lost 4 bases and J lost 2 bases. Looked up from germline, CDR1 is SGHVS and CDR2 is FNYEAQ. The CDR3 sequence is CASSYRSGGQETQYF. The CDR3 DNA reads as TGTGCCAGCAGCTACCGTAGCGGGGGTCAAGAGACCCAGTACTTC.

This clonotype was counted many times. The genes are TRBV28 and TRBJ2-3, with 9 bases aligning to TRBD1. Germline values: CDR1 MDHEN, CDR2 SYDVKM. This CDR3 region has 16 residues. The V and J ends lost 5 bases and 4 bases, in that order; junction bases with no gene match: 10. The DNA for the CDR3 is TGTGCCAGCAGTGCGTCTGGGACAGGGTATGCAGATACGCAGTATTTT. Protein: CASSASGTGYADTQYF.

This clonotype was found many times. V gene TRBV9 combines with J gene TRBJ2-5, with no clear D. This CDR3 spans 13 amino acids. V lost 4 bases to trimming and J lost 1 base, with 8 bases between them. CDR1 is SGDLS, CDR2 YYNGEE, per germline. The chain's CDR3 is CASSTRSQETQYF. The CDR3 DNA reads TGTGCCAGCAGCACCCGATCCCAAGAGACCCAGTACTTC.

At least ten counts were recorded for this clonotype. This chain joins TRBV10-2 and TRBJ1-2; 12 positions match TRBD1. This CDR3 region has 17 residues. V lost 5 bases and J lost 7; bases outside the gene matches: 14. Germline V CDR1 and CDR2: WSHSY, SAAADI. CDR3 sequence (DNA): TGCGCCAGCAGTCCATCCAATCCGGGACAGGGGGCGGCTGGCTACACCTTC. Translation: CASSPSNPGQGAAGYTF.

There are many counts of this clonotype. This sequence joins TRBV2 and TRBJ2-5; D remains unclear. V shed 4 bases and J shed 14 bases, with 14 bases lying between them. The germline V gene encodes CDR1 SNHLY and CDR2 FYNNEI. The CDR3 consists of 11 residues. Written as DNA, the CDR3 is TGTGCCAGCAGTGTGGGCGTCCAGCGTTACTTC. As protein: CASSVGVQRYF. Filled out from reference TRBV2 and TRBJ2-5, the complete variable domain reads EPEVTQTPSHQVTQMGQEVILRCVPISNHLYFYWYRQILGQKVEFLVSFYNNEISEKSEIFDDQFSVERPDGSNFTLKIRSTKLEDSAMYFCASSVGVQRYFGPGTRLLVL.

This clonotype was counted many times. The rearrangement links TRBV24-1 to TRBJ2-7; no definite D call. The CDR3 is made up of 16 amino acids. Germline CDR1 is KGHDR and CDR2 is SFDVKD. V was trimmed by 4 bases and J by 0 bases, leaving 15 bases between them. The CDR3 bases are TGTGCCACCAGTGAAGGTGGGCACCATGGCTCCTACGAGCAGTACTTC. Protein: CATSEGGHHGSYEQYF.

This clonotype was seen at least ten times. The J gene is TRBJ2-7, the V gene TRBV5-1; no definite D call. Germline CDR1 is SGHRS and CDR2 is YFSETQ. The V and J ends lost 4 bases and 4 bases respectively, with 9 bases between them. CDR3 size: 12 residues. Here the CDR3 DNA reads TGCGCCAGCAGCGTATTGGGATACGAGCAGTACTTC. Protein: CASSVLGYEQYF.

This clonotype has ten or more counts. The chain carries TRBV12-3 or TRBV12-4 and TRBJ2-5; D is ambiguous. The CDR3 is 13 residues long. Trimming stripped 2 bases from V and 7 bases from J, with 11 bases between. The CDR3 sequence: CASSLSDLRTQYF. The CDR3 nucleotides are TGTGCCAGCAGTTTATCCGACTTGCGGACCCAGTACTTC.

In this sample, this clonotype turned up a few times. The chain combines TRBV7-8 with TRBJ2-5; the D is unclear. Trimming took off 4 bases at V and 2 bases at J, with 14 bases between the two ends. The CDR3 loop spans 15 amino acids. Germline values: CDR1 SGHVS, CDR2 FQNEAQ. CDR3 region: CASSSPVTAQETQYF. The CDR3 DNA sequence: TGTGCCAGCAGCTCCCCCGTGACGGCTCAAGAGACCCAGTACTTC. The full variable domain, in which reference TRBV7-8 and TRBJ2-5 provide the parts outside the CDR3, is GAGVSQSPRYKVAKRGQDVALRCDPISGHVSLFWYQQALGQGPEFLTYFQNEAQLDKSGLPSDRFFAERPEGSVSTLKIQRTQQEDSAVYLCASSSPVTAQETQYFGPGTRLLVL.

The CDR3 region is CSARDAYEQYF. The CDR3 region has the DNA TGCAGTGCTAGAGACGCCTACGAGCAGTACTTC. This chain joins TRBV20-1 and TRBJ2-7; the D is unclear. Germline V gene lookup returns CDR1 DFQATT and CDR2 SNEGSKA (reference sequence). The CDR3 is 11 amino acids. The V end lost 0 bases, the J end lost 2 bases, and 2 bases lay between the germline ends.

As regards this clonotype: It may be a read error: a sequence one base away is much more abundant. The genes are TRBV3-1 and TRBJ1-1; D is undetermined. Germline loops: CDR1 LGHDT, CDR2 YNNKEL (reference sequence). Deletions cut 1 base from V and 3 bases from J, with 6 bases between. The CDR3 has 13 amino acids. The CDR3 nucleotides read TGTGCCAGCAGCCAAGGCAGGCACACTGAAGCTTTCTTT. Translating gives CASSQGRHTEAFF.

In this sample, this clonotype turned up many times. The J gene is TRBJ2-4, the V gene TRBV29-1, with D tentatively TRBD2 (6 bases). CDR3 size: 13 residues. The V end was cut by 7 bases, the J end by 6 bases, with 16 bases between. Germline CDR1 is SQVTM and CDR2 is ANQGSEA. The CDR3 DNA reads TGCAGCGGCAGACTAGAAGCAGGAAACATTCAGTACTTC. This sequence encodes CSGRLEAGNIQYF.

The CDR3 region has the DNA TGTGCCTGCGCGACCTCGCAACCGAACAAAACAACCTACGAGCAGTACTTC. As protein: CACATSQPNKTTYEQYF. The chain joins TRBV3-1 to TRBJ2-7; D is unresolved. The germline V gene encodes CDR1 LGHDT and CDR2 YNNKEL (reference sequence). The V and J ends lost 11 bases and 2 bases respectively, with 28 bases between them. This CDR3 spans 17 amino acids.

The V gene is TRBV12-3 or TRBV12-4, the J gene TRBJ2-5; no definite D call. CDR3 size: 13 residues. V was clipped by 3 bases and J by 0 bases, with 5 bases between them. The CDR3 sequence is CASSFRYQETQYF. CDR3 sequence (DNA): TGTGCCAGCAGTTTTCGGTACCAAGAGACCCAGTACTTC.

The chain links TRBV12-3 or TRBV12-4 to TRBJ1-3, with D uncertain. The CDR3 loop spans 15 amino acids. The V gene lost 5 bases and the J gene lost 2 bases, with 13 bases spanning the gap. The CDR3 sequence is CASSPTQQTGNTIYF. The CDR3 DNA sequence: TGTGCCAGCAGTCCCACCCAGCAAACTGGAAACACCATATATTTT.